This T cell receptor beta chain derives from a study of T cell responses to AZD1222 COVID-19 vaccine. To note about this clone: As yet, its antigen is unknown.

Measured with immunoSEQ multiplex PCR; TCRdb has only the in-frame clones, and not every one. The sample carries 130,000 to 150,000 clones, around 90% recorded once. General observations from the study: Samples come after the peak T cell response, not at day 14. CD4 TCRs covered the whole spike, strongest at regions 160-218 and 743-854. It should be noted that donors were predominantly white British and more often female, and clonal diversity was possibly underestimated.

Germline V CDR1 and CDR2: LGHNA, YSLEER. The CDR3 is 13 amino acids. V lost 5 bases to trimming and J lost 1 base, with 8 bases between them. The input for sequencing was peripheral blood, taken 28 days after the second dose of the MenACWY control vaccine. The receptor was isolated from an adult who received the MenACWY meningococcal vaccine as a control. This chain connects TRBV4-3 to TRBJ1-1; D gene unclear. Here the CDR3 reads CASSIRTNTEAFF. In DNA form, the CDR3 reads TGCGCCAGCAGCATTCGAACGAACACTGAAGCTTTCTTT.